This TCR beta chain was identified in a study of blood T cell repertoires in COVID-19. Study-level information: Italy, Spain and the United States were the sources of the convalescent and acute COVID-19 samples.

V dropped 4 bases and J dropped 1 base, with 17 bases sitting between them. The CDR3 loop spans 17 amino acids. The germline CDR1 and CDR2 sequences are SNHLY and FYNNEI. Using immunoSEQ multiplex PCR, the repertoire was profiled, and TCRdb retains in-frame clones only, with some absent. The data show about 150,000 clones, around 84% seen once. The participants were between roughly 18 and 100 years old and came from under 25 US areas. This receptor was identified in a middle-aged man who had recovered from COVID-19. V usage is TRBV2 and J usage is TRBJ1-5, with a tentative D call TRBD1 (6 bases). The sequenced sample consisted of PBMCs or T cells enriched from blood (not recorded which). The CDR3 nucleotides read TGTGCCAGCAGTGTATCGTTAGGGGGTAGGAGCAATCAGCCCCAGCATTTT. It is translated as CASSVSLGGRSNQPQHF. The full variable domain, its missing parts supplied by reference TRBV2 and TRBJ1-5, is EPEVTQTPSHQVTQMGQEVILRCVPISNHLYFYWYRQILGQKVEFLVSFYNNEISEKSEIFDDQFSVERPDGSNFTLKIRSTKLEDSAMYFCASSVSLGGRSNQPQHFGDGTRLSIL.